A single sample gave rise to the 3 T cell receptor beta chains below, sequenced in a study of T cell responses to AZD1222 COVID-19 vaccine. Sequencing used immunoSEQ multiplex PCR; TCRdb keeps in-frame clones, though not all of them. The sample comprises some 120,000 clones, around 86% of which are singletons, and under 3% rests with the top ten. The sequencing here drew on peripheral blood, taken 28 days after the second AZD1222 dose. The receptor source for this set is an adult who received the AZD1222 COVID-19 vaccine.

The chain carries TRBV29-1 and TRBJ2-7; no reliable D call. Germline V gene data show CDR1 as SQVTM and CDR2 as ANQGSEA. The CDR3 is made up of 13 amino acids. V shed 7 bases and J shed 0 bases, with 13 bases lying between them. The CDR3 region has the DNA TGCAGCGCCGAGGACCCGAGCTCCTACGAGCAGTACTTC. It codes for CSAEDPSSYEQYF.

The chain employs TRBV5-4 and TRBJ2-7; D call uncertain. The CDR3 runs 14 residues. CDR1 and CDR2 from the germline V gene are SGHNT and YYREEE (reference sequence). Deletions cut 4 bases from V and 3 bases from J, with 14 bases between. In DNA form, the CDR3 reads TGTGCCAGCAGCCCAGGAACGGTAATCTACGAGCAGTACTTC. Protein: CASSPGTVIYEQYF.

This clone came up once. V usage is TRBV5-4 and J usage is TRBJ2-1; D may be TRBD2 (6 bases). This CDR3 has 16 amino acids. Germline V gives CDR1 SGHNT, CDR2 YYREEE (reference sequence). The V gene lost 4 bases and the J gene lost 3 bases, with 17 bases spanning the gap. CDR3 sequence: CASSLEGGAVYNEQFF. CDR3 nucleotide sequence: TGTGCCAGCAGCCTGGAGGGCGGGGCTGTCTACAATGAGCAGTTCTTC.